These 3 T cell receptor beta chains were sequenced from one sample in a study of identifying expanded T cells in peripheral blood. Clones were sequenced by immunoSEQ multiplex PCR, and TCRdb holds only the in-frame ones, with some missing. The sample yields 100,000 or so clones, about 89% seen once. Sequences were obtained from blood. These TCRs come from a person aged 18 to 70 in good health.

The chain recombines TRBV11-1 with TRBJ2-7; 7 nucleotides align to TRBD2. V was clipped by 1 base and J by 3 bases; unmatched bases: 3. This CDR3 region has 14 residues. Germline V gene sequence: CDR1 SGHAT, CDR2 FQDESV (reference sequence). CDR3 coding DNA: TGTGCCAGCAGCTTAGTTGCGGGGGTCTACGAGCAGTACTTC. Protein: CASSLVAGVYEQYF. The full variable domain, in which reference TRBV11-1 and TRBJ2-7 provide the parts outside the CDR3, is EAEVAQSPRYKITEKSQAVAFWCDPISGHATLYWYRQILGQGPELLVQFQDESVVDDSQLPKDRFSAERLKGVDSTLKIQPAELGDSAMYLCASSLVAGVYEQYFGPGTRLTVT.

The table lists this clone with a count of one. The chain has TRBV5-1 and TRBJ2-1, with D possibly being TRBD2 (6 bases). Germline CDR1 is SGHRS and CDR2 is YFSETQ. Trimming took off 4 bases at V and 5 bases at J, with 16 bases between the two ends. CDR3 length: 15 residues. CDR3 nucleotides: TGCGCCAGCAGCCCACCCCAGGCGGGGAACAATGAGCAGTTCTTC. Its translation: CASSPPQAGNNEQFF.

The gene calls are TRBV7-2 and TRBJ2-1; no clear D. The CDR3 spans 13 residues. Germline CDR1 SGHTA, CDR2 FQGNSA. V shed 5 bases and J shed 2 bases, with 7 bases lying between them. CDR3 bases: TGTGCCAGCAGCCTCGAAGCCTACAATGAGCAGTTCTTC. Amino acids: CASSLEAYNEQFF. Looking up the rest from reference TRBV7-2 and TRBJ2-1 gives the full variable domain: GAGVSQSPSNKVTEKGKDVELRCDPISGHTALYWYRQSLGQGLEFLIYFQGNSAPDKSGLPSDRFSAERTGGSVSTLTIQRTQQEDSAVYLCASSLEAYNEQFFGPGTRLTVL.